This T cell receptor beta chain stems from a study of blood T cell repertoires in COVID-19. Overall study: The United States, Italy and Spain provided the acute and convalescent COVID-19 samples.

Patients in Seattle were enrolled during active infection, then followed longitudinally. CDR3 length: 14 amino acids. Germline CDR1 reads MNHEY; CDR2 reads SVGAGI. V was pared by 7 bases and J by 1 base, with 11 bases between. In the original workflow: Nucleated cell counts were estimated from reference gene primer amplification. Repertoires were generated with immunoSEQ multiplex PCR, while TCRdb's copy carries only in-frame clones and drops some. V and J calls and clone size are copied from that table; D and trimming were computed from the DNA. The data contain more than 200,000 clones, more than 75% of them singletons.

V and J are TRBV6-5 and TRBJ1-3, with D possibly being TRBD1 (6 bases). The receptor's source is a woman aged 55-70 years with COVID-19, enrolled during active disease. The material sequenced was peripheral blood. The CDR3 sequence is CASTADSSGNTIYF. In DNA form, the CDR3 reads TGTGCCAGCACCGCGGACAGTTCTGGAAACACCATATATTTT.